These T cell receptor beta chains were read from a single sample in a study of shared clonotypes between healthy human individuals. TCRdb's table, derived via immunoSEQ multiplex PCR, lists solely in-frame clones and lacks some. The sample includes under 2,500,000 clones, roughly 95% of them seen just once. Input material: naive CD4+ T cells sorted from blood. These receptors originate from a young man in good health. The CDR3 runs from the conserved cysteine through the conserved F or W. A D gene is named only where the DNA matches it firmly. Clone size is shown for a subset of rows, as once, few, many or a class of expanded clone.

D gene	V gene	clone size	J gene	CDR3 DNA	CDR3 protein
-	TRBV7-9	-	TRBJ2-1	TGTGCCAGCAGTGGCATCTCCTACAATGAGCAGTTCTTC	CASSGISYNEQFF
-	TRBV7-9	-	TRBJ2-7	TGTGCCAGCGGATCCTACGAGCAGTACTTC	CASGSYEQYF
TRBD1	TRBV6-6	-	TRBJ2-7	TGTGCCAGCAGTCCACGACAGGGCCGAGGCGAGCAGTACTTC	CASSPRQGRGEQYF
TRBD2	TRBV7-9	-	TRBJ2-1	TGTGCCAGCAGCAGATGGACTAGCGGGGATTACAATGAGCAGTTCTTC	CASSRWTSGDYNEQFF
TRBD1	TRBV5-1	-	TRBJ1-1	TGCGCCAGCAGCGGAAGACAGGGGGCTACTGAAGCTTTCTTT	CASSGRQGATEAFF
TRBD1	TRBV7-2	-	TRBJ1-1	TGTGCCAGCAGCTTAGAAGGACAGGGATTAGGAGAAGCTTTCTTT	CASSLEGQGLGEAFF
TRBD2	TRBV18	-	TRBJ2-1	TGTGCCAGCTCACCGGGACTAGCGGTTGTCAATGAGCAGTTCTTC	CASSPGLAVVNEQFF
TRBD1	TRBV29-1	-	TRBJ2-1	TGCAGCGTGGACCGCTCGGGACAGGGTCATGAGCAGTTCTTC	CSVDRSGQGHEQFF
-	TRBV25-1	-	TRBJ2-5	TGTGCCAGCAGTCCGTCTTCAGGCTCCCGAGGCCAAGAGACCCAGTACTTC	CASSPSSGSRGQETQYF
-	TRBV7-9	-	TRBJ2-5	TGTGCCAGCAGCTCACCGAAAGAGACCCAGTACTTC	CASSSPKETQYF
-	TRBV27	-	TRBJ1-6	TGTGCCAGCAGTTCTCAGGAACAGCTCAATTCACCCCTCCACTTT	CASSSQEQLNSPLHF
-	TRBV5-1	once	TRBJ2-5	TGCGCCAGCAGCCCGGAGGGGGGCGCGGAGACCCAGTACTTC	CASSPEGGAETQYF
TRBD2	TRBV7-3	-	TRBJ2-3	TGTGCCAGCAGCTTAGGACTAGCGAGGGGCACAGATACGCAGTATTTT	CASSLGLARGTDTQYF
-	TRBV18	once	TRBJ1-1	TGTGCCAGCTCACCATCAATTTGGGCTGAAGCTTTCTTT	CASSPSIWAEAFF
-	TRBV5-1	-	TRBJ2-2	TGCGCCAGCAGCTTGGCAACACCCAACACCGGGGAGCTGTTTTTT	CASSLATPNTGELFF
TRBD1	TRBV2	-	TRBJ2-1	TGTGCCAGCAGTGAAGAGGACAGGGTGTGGGGCAATGAGCAGTTCTTC	CASSEEDRVWGNEQFF
-	TRBV7-2	once	TRBJ2-3	TGTGCCAGCAGCTTAGATGGGTCAGGGGATACGCAGTATTTT	CASSLDGSGDTQYF
-	TRBV5-3	-	TRBJ1-4	TGTGCCAGAAACGGTGAGGCAGGGCCCAAGTTTTTCGGCAGTGTTGAAAAACTGTTTTTT	CARNGEAGPKFFGSVEKLFF
-	TRBV6-5	-	TRBJ2-3	TGTGCCAGCAGTTACGGGGTCAGCGGTAGCACAGATACGCAGTATTTT	CASSYGVSGSTDTQYF
-	TRBV7-8	-	TRBJ2-1	TGTGCCAGCAGCCCACTGCCGGGACCACAATACAATGAGCAGTTCTTC	CASSPLPGPQYNEQFF
-	TRBV2	-	TRBJ2-5	TGTGCCAGCAGTGAGGAGGCGGGATGGGTAAATTCCCAGTACTTC	CASSEEAGWVNSQYF
-	TRBV2	-	TRBJ1-1	TGTGCCAGCAGACAACAGGGTCCGGGTATGAACACTGAAGCTTTCTTT	CASRQQGPGMNTEAFF
-	TRBV10-3	-	TRBJ2-6	TGTGCCATCTCACAAGCCCTAGAGGCCAACGTCCTGACTTTC	CAISQALEANVLTF
-	TRBV10-1	-	TRBJ2-3	TGCGCCAGCAGTGAGCGGGTAACAGATACGCAGTATTTT	CASSERVTDTQYF
-	TRBV5-4	few	TRBJ2-3	TGTGCCAGCAGCTTGCAGGGACCCACAGATACGCAGTATTTT	CASSLQGPTDTQYF
TRBD1	TRBV15	-	TRBJ2-7	TGTGCCACCAGCATAGGAGACAGGGGGCCACTCTACGAGCAGTACTTC	CATSIGDRGPLYEQYF